The clone carrying this TCR beta chain was detected many times. The antigen is undetermined. This sample was taken from a study of T-cell reconstitution after alpha-beta-depleted transplantation in children. Preparation of the TCRbeta library was carried out with unique molecular identifiers. One entry per CDR3 protein results from TCRdb running MiXCR on the PCR reads. The table has 250,000 to 300,000 distinct CDR3 sequences, 7.5% to 9% seen once. The germline CDR1 and CDR2 sequences are MDHEN and SYDVKM. The CDR3 length is 15 residues. The V and J ends lost 6 bases and 0 bases respectively, with 11 bases between them. Study-wide points: One year after transplant, T-cell counts and diversity came mostly from newly produced T cells. Some patients' high day-60 TCRbeta diversity was traced to surviving recipient T cells and thymic progenitors. Reports say that about two months after transplant, the alpha-beta T cells came out of several hundred graft clones that had expanded.

The chain employs TRBV28 and TRBJ1-4, with D perhaps matching TRBD1 (6 bases). The material sequenced was peripheral blood, taken 360 days after TCRalphabeta/CD19-depleted stem cell transplant. This TCR came from a female patient aged 2 to 10 who had a stem cell transplant for Fanconi anemia, so the T cells may come from the graft donor. CDR3 residues: CASRRQVATNEKLFF. CDR3 DNA sequence: TGTGCCAGCAGAAGACAGGTTGCAACTAATGAAAAACTGTTTTTT.